The entry that follows covers one TCR beta chain sequence. The germline CDR1 and CDR2 sequences are LGHDT and YNNKEL (reference sequence). V lost 1 base and J 0 bases, leaving 8 bases between the germline ends. There are 15 residues in the CDR3. Authors' data handling: The authors estimated nucleated cell counts from reference gene primer amplification. Using immunoSEQ multiplex PCR, the repertoire was profiled, and TCRdb retains in-frame clones only, with some absent. The V and J calls and clone size are taken from that table; D and trimming were inferred from the DNA. The sample carries about 74,000 clones, around nine tenths recorded once. The sample is drawn from a study of blood T cell repertoires in COVID-19. Study information: Samples came from the United States, Italy and Spain, spanning acute and convalescent COVID-19. Sources were T cells, B-cell-depleted T cells, or PBMCs; the material itself was cDNA or gDNA.

Sequencing was carried out using peripheral blood. This sequence originates from a man aged 65 to 85 with active or convalescent COVID-19. The chain combines TRBV3-1 (or the pseudogene TRBV3-2) with TRBJ2-3; D is uncertain. The DNA for the CDR3 is TGTGCCAGCAGCCAAGCACAATCTAGCACAGATACGCAGTATTTT. Residues: CASSQAQSSTDTQYF.